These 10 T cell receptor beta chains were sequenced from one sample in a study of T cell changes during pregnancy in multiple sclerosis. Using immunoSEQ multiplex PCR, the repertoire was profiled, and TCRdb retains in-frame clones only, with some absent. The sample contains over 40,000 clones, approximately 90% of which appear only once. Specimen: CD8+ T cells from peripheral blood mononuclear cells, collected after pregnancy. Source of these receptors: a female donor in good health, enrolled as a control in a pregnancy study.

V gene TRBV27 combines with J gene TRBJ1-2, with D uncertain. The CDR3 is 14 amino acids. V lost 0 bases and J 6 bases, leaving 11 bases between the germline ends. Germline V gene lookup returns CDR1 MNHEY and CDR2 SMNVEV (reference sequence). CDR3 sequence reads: CASSLSVETDGYTF. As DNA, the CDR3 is TGTGCCAGCAGTTTATCGGTGGAGACGGATGGCTACACCTTC.

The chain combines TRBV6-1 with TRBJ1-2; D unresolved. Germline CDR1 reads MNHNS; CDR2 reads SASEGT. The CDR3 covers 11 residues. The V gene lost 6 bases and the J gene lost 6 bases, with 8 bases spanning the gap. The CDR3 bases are TGTGCCAGCAGGGGCAACCATGGCTACACCTTC. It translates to CASRGNHGYTF.

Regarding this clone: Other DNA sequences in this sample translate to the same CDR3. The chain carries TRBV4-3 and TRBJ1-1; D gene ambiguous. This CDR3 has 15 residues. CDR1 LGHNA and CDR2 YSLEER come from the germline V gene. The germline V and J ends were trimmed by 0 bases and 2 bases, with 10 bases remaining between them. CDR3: CASSQDRTGNTEAFF. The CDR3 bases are TGCGCCAGCAGCCAAGATCGGACGGGAAACACTGAAGCTTTCTTT.

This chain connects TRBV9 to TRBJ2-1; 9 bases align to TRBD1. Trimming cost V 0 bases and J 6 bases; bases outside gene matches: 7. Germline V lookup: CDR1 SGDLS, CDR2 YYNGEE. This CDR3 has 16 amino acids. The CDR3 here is CASSVAGTGSPNEQFF. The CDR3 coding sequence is TGTGCCAGCAGCGTAGCAGGGACAGGGTCCCCCAATGAGCAGTTCTTC.

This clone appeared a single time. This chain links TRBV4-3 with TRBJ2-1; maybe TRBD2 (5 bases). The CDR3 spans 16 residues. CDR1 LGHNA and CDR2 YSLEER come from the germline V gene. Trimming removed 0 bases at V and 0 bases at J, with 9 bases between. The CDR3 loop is CASSQDRGSSYNEQFF. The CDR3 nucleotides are TGCGCCAGCAGCCAAGATCGGGGAAGCTCCTACAATGAGCAGTTCTTC.

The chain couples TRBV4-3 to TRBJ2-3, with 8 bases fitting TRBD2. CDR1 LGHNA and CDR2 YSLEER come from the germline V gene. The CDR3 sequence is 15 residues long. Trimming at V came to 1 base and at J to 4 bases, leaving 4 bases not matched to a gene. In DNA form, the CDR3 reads TGCGCCAGCAGCCAAGGAGTCGGGGGGGCAGATACGCAGTATTTT. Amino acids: CASSQGVGGADTQYF.

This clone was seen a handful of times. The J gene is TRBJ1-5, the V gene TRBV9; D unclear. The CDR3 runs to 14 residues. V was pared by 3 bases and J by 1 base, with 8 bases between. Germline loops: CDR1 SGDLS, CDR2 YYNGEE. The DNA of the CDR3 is TGTGCCAGCAGCGCAGGTTCAAGCAATCAGCCCCAGCATTTT. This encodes CASSAGSSNQPQHF.

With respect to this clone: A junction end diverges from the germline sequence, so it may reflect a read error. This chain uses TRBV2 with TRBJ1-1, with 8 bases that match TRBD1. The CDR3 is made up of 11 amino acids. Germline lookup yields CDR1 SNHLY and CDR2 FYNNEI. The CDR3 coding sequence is TGTGCCAGCAGTGATTCGGACAGGGCATCCTTT. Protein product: CASSDSDRASF.

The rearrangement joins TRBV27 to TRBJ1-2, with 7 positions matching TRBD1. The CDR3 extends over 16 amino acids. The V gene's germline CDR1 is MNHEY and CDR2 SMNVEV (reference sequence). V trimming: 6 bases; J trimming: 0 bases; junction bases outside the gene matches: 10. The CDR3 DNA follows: TGTGCCAGCAGAGCCCCGGGGACAGCAACTAACTATGGCTACACCTTC. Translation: CASRAPGTATNYGYTF.

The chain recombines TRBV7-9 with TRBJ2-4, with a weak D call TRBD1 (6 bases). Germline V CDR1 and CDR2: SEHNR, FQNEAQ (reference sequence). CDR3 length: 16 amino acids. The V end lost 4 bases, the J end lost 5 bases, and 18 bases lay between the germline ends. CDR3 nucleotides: TGTGCCAGCAGCTCACCCGACCCCACAGGGCAAAACATTCAGTACTTC. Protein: CASSSPDPTGQNIQYF.